One and the same sample provided the 8 T cell receptor beta chains below, sequenced in a study of blood T cell repertoires in COVID-19. Clones were sequenced by immunoSEQ multiplex PCR, and TCRdb holds only the in-frame ones, with some missing. This table has 470,000 or so clones, 85% to 90% appearing once. The sample comprised peripheral blood. The receptors come from a young woman with acute or convalescent COVID-19.

For this clone: The junction shows a germline mismatch at one end, possibly a read error. The CDR3 loop reads CASSLENRGTGELFF. Here the CDR3 DNA reads TGTGCCAGCAGTTTGGAAAACAGGGGAACCGGGGAGCTGTTTTTT. This rearrangement joins TRBV5-4 to TRBJ2-2; 7 bases map to TRBD1. CDR3 size: 15 residues. Per the germline V gene, CDR1 is SGHNT and CDR2 is YYREEE (reference sequence).

The gene calls are TRBV5-1 and TRBJ2-7, with D possibly TRBD1 on 5 matching bases. The CDR3 sequence is 16 residues long. V was shortened by 0 bases and J by 2 bases, with 15 bases between the two germline ends. Germline values: CDR1 SGHRS, CDR2 YFSETQ. As DNA, the CDR3 is TGCGCCAGCAGCTTGGGGGGATCAGGGCTACCCTACGAGCAGTACTTC. Its protein is CASSLGGSGLPYEQYF.

The V and J genes are TRBV28 and TRBJ1-1; 10 nucleotides agree with TRBD1. Germline CDR1 MDHEN, CDR2 SYDVKM. This CDR3 is built from 16 residues. V dropped 5 bases and J dropped 5; count of bases not matched to a gene: 11. The DNA of the CDR3 is TGTGCCAGCAGTGAAGACAGGGGGCTGATAAGGACTGAAGCTTTCTTT. It encodes CASSEDRGLIRTEAFF.

The CDR3 nucleotides are TGTGCCAGCAGCGACCCCACGGGTTCGAAGTATTTT. This sequence encodes CASSDPTGSKYF. The gene calls are TRBV9 and TRBJ2-3; D is unclear. The CDR3 runs 12 residues. Germline CDR1 SGDLS, CDR2 YYNGEE. The V end lost 3 bases, the J end lost 13 bases, and 15 bases lay between the germline ends. Full variable domain (missing parts from reference TRBV9 and TRBJ2-3): DSGVTQTPKHLITATGQRVTLRCSPRSGDLSVYWYQQSLDQGLQFLIQYYNGEERAKGNILERFSAQQFPDLHSELNLSSLELGDSALYFCASSDPTGSKYFGPGTRLTVL.

A single count supports this clone. This rearrangement joins TRBV2 to TRBJ2-5; 7 positions agree with TRBD2. CDR1 is SNHLY, CDR2 FYNNEI, per germline. The CDR3 has 14 amino acids. After removal of 10 bases from V and 7 bases from J, the junction contained 15 bases not matched to a gene. The CDR3 coding sequence is TGTGCCACCTCACGAACTGGGAGGGATTGGACCCAGTACTTC. It encodes CATSRTGRDWTQYF.

This clone was recorded a few times. This rearrangement joins TRBV21-1 to TRBJ1-1; TRBD1 reflects the table's D call only, with no check against the DNA. TRBV21-1 counts as a pseudogene. The CDR3 contains 16 residues. This CDR3 reads CASSKGPGRGDTEAFF. The CDR3 DNA sequence: TGTGCCAGCAGCAAAGGTCCCGGCAGGGGGGACACTGAAGCTTTCTTT.

The chain joins TRBV7-2 to TRBJ1-2; maybe TRBD1 (5 bases). The CDR3 totals 13 residues. Trimming took 5 bases from V and 4 from J, leaving 11 bases between them. CDR1 is SGHTA, CDR2 FQGNSA, per germline. This CDR3 is CASSQQVIYGYTF. CDR3 bases: TGTGCCAGCAGCCAACAGGTGATCTATGGCTACACCTTC.

The chain uses TRBV3-1 (or the pseudogene TRBV3-2) and TRBJ1-1; 10 nucleotides match TRBD1. This CDR3 is built from 17 residues. Per the germline V gene, CDR1 is LGHDT and CDR2 is YNNKEL (reference sequence). V shed 1 base, J shed 7 bases, and the junction held 12 bases outside the gene matches. In DNA form, the CDR3 reads TGTGCCAGCAGCCAAGCTCTTGACAGGGGGCGTTTTGATGAAGCTTTCTTT. It codes for CASSQALDRGRFDEAFF.